This TCR beta chain comes out of a study of T cells in Graves' hyperthyroidism and ophthalmopathy. This clonotype showed up many times. Its target is unknown. The source material, RNA transcripts, was used to amplify TCR beta CDR3 regions. HTBI primers drove first-round RT-PCR of the TCR CDR3. TCRdb re-called the multiplex PCR reads through MiXCR, storing one row per CDR3 protein. The data hold under 450,000 distinct CDR3 sequences, with 15% to 19% observed a single time. V lost 0 bases and J lost 8; bases outside the gene matches: 7. This CDR3 region has 17 residues. The germline V gene encodes CDR1 SGHTS and CDR2 YDEGEE. The study, taken as a whole, reports: Most expanded thyroid clonotypes above 0.001 recurred in blood.

Over 18 months, lack of ophthalmopathy progression marked Graves' hyperthyroidism as stable. Hyperthyroidism was newly diagnosed in patients aged 18 to 65 (duration under 2 months). For the diagnoses, clinical symptoms, serum thyroxine and TRAb, thyroid ultrasound and orbital computed tomography were used. Sequencing was performed on blood. This chain uses TRBV5-8 with TRBJ2-1; 14 bases match TRBD2. This TCR was recovered from a woman aged 18 to 35 with Graves' hyperthyroidism. DNA for the CDR3: TGTGCCAGCAGCTTGGCTGGGACTAGCGGGAGTTGGGATGAGCAGTTCTTC. Amino acid sequence: CASSLAGTSGSWDEQFF.